The rows below give T cell receptor beta chains drawn from one sample of a study of T-cell memory formation after mild COVID-19. TCRdb reprocessed the 5' RACE reads with MiXCR, giving one entry per CDR3 protein. The sample records 140,000 to 150,000 distinct CDR3 sequences, over 6% being singletons. Sequenced input: PBMCs or a T cell subset sorted from them (not recorded which). The receptor set was obtained from an adult woman who had mild COVID-19 (a few samples of this study predate the infection). Cell type and time point are not known. The CDR3 runs from the conserved cysteine through the conserved F or W. The order of the fields is CDR3 protein, V gene, D gene, J gene. A D gene is named only where the DNA matches it firmly.

cdr3_aa: CATSPGQGTNNEQFF
v_call: TRBV24-1
d_call: TRBD1
j_call: TRBJ2-1

cdr3_aa: CASSLVGNSNQPQHF
v_call: TRBV12-3/TRBV12-4
d_call: NA
j_call: TRBJ1-5

cdr3_aa: CASSQTSGRNEQYF
v_call: TRBV7-2
d_call: TRBD2
j_call: TRBJ2-7

cdr3_aa: CARTPGGSSPHEQFF
v_call: TRBV24-1
d_call: TRBD2
j_call: TRBJ2-1

cdr3_aa: CASSHGGQQVLHTF
v_call: TRBV7-2
d_call: NA
j_call: TRBJ1-2

cdr3_aa: CASSQPGLAGVNEQFF
v_call: TRBV7-2
d_call: TRBD2
j_call: TRBJ2-1

cdr3_aa: CSVGHLAPRGEQYF
v_call: TRBV29-1
d_call: NA
j_call: TRBJ2-7

cdr3_aa: CASSLQGRKDPTVVWPQHF
v_call: TRBV12-3/TRBV12-4
d_call: NA
j_call: TRBJ1-5

cdr3_aa: CASSEGQLGSYEQYF
v_call: TRBV9
d_call: TRBD1
j_call: TRBJ2-7

cdr3_aa: CATSDSQPLGYEQFF
v_call: TRBV24-1
d_call: NA
j_call: TRBJ2-1

cdr3_aa: CASSQDWGQNAYEQYF
v_call: TRBV4-1
d_call: TRBD1
j_call: TRBJ2-7

cdr3_aa: CAWTSTGRAAHTEAFF
v_call: TRBV30
d_call: NA
j_call: TRBJ1-1

cdr3_aa: CASSIQGEEETQYF
v_call: TRBV5-1
d_call: TRBD1
j_call: TRBJ2-5

cdr3_aa: CASSQGLAGKVPDEQYF
v_call: TRBV7-2
d_call: TRBD2
j_call: TRBJ2-7

cdr3_aa: CSVDTGNTGELFF
v_call: TRBV29-1
d_call: NA
j_call: TRBJ2-2

cdr3_aa: CALGQGRTEAFF
v_call: TRBV30
d_call: TRBD1
j_call: TRBJ1-1

cdr3_aa: CASSQHSGQSYEQYF
v_call: TRBV4-2
d_call: TRBD2
j_call: TRBJ2-7

cdr3_aa: CASSSTGRATDTQYF
v_call: TRBV12-3/TRBV12-4
d_call: NA
j_call: TRBJ2-3

cdr3_aa: CATGQGIYEQYF
v_call: TRBV2
d_call: TRBD1
j_call: TRBJ2-7

cdr3_aa: CASSLGTTHPDTQYF
v_call: TRBV5-4
d_call: NA
j_call: TRBJ2-3

cdr3_aa: CSVPGQPTNEQYF
v_call: TRBV20-1
d_call: TRBD1
j_call: TRBJ2-7

cdr3_aa: CASSVRPQPNEKLFF
v_call: TRBV9
d_call: NA
j_call: TRBJ1-4